Each of the 26 T cell receptor beta chains below was sequenced from the same sample in a study of tumor-infiltrating lymphocytes in primary liver carcinoma. They got blood RNA out of unsorted whole blood and also pulled out germline DNA. TCR beta cDNA was made from around 520 ng total RNA with a constant-region primer. Three-round nested multiplex PCR performed with slightly modified ARM-PCR produced the TCR beta libraries. In the first two PCR rounds, TRBV1-TRBV30 forward primers were paired with a C-beta reverse primer, and each round lasted roughly 9 cycles. TCRdb redid the calling of the multiplex PCR reads with MiXCR, one entry per CDR3 protein. The sample lists 330,000 or so distinct CDR3 sequences; less than 75% were seen once. Source material: peripheral blood. Receptor source: a man in his forties with primary liver carcinoma and hepatitis B virus infection.

A word on this clonotype: This likely comes from a read error, as the CDR3 has no conserved phenylalanine or tryptophan at its end. The V call is TRBV10-2, the J call TRBJ2-1, with D unresolved. This CDR3 has 12 amino acids. From germline, CDR1 is WSHSY and CDR2 SAAADI. CDR3 DNA: TGCGCCAGCAGTGAATTAGGGAATGAACAGTTCCTC. Its protein is CASSELGNEQFL.

On this clonotype: This could be a read error, since a much larger clone is one nucleotide away. The rearrangement uses TRBV4-2 and TRBJ2-7; 9 bases line up with TRBD1. The CDR3 contains 15 residues. The J segment lost 6 bases and the V segment lost 1 base, leaving 7 bases of the junction unmatched. Germline loops: CDR1 LGHNA, CDR2 YNFKEQ. CDR3 sequence: CASSQVDRGSTEQYF. In DNA, the CDR3 is TGTGCCAGCAGCCAAGTGGACAGGGGCTCTACCGAGCAGTACTTC.

This clonotype was seen a single time. This clone may be a read error of a much larger clone one base away. The rearrangement joins TRBV6-6 to TRBJ2-2, with TRBD2 matching over 9 bases. V was clipped by 8 bases and J by 0 bases; unmatched bases: 10. Germline V gene lookup returns CDR1 MNHNY and CDR2 SVGAGI (reference sequence). The CDR3 has 17 amino acids. CDR3 sequence (DNA): TGTGCCAGCGCTACCGCTACTAGCGGGTCGAACACCGGGGAGCTGTTTTTT. Translating it yields CASATATSGSNTGELFF.

As for this clonotype: Germline and junction disagree at one end, which may indicate a read error. The CDR3 region is CASSFRDPPKQGKGGYPF. CDR3 nucleotide sequence: TGTGCCAGCAGTTTTCGAGACCCCCCTAAACAGGGAAAGGGTGGCTACCCCTTC. The V call is TRBV12-3 or TRBV12-4, the J call TRBJ1-2, with D possibly being TRBD1 (6 bases). The CDR3 extends over 18 amino acids.

This clonotype was recorded once. CDR3 amino acids: CASSQKETTNYGYTF. DNA for the CDR3: TGCGCCAGCAGCCAGAAAGAAACTACTAACTATGGCTACACCTTC. The genes are TRBV4-1 and TRBJ1-2, with unresolved D. This CDR3 has 15 residues. Trimming pared 3 bases from V and 0 bases from J, leaving 11 bases between. Germline V gene lookup returns CDR1 MGHRA and CDR2 YSYEKL.

This clonotype came up once. No conserved phenylalanine or tryptophan ends this CDR3, so it is likely a read error. This chain links TRBV4-1 with TRBJ1-1; no clear D gene. Germline V gene lookup returns CDR1 MGHRA and CDR2 YSYEKL. The CDR3 has 13 amino acids. Trimming stripped 0 bases from V and 4 bases from J, with 6 bases between. The CDR3 sequence: CASSQDLGTEAFL. The CDR3 DNA sequence: TGCGCCAGCAGCCAAGATCTTGGCACTGAAGCTTTCCTT.

In the case of this clonotype: The junction and the germline gene differ at one end; a read error may be behind it. The chain links TRBV6-2 or TRBV6-3 to TRBJ2-1; a weak D match, TRBD2 (5 bases). Germline values: CDR1 MNHEY, CDR2 SVGEGT. CDR3 length: 18 residues. CDR3 coding DNA: TGTGCCAGCAGTTACGTGATAGCGCTTAACTTCTCCTACGATGAACAGTTCTTT. The encoded protein is CASSYVIALNFSYDEQFF.

This chain joins TRBV7-9 and TRBJ1-2; unclear D gene. Per the germline V gene, CDR1 is SEHNR and CDR2 is FQNEAQ (reference sequence). V dropped 1 base and J dropped 2 bases, with 11 bases sitting between them. The CDR3 has 15 amino acids. The CDR3 protein is CASSLDTTPNYGYTF. The CDR3, as DNA: TGTGCCAGCAGCTTAGACACGACCCCCAACTATGGCTACACCTTC.

As concerns this clonotype: Just one base apart from a much larger clone, this may be a read error. The V gene is TRBV6-6, the J gene TRBJ1-4; TRBD1 matches at 8 bases. CDR1 and CDR2 (germline): MNHNY, SVGAGI (reference sequence). The ends lost 0 bases at V and 8 bases at J; junction bases unmatched: 5. This CDR3 spans 15 amino acids. The DNA for the CDR3 is TGTGCCAGCAGTTACTCGACAGGGGTGGGGGAAAAACTGTTTTTT. This sequence encodes CASSYSTGVGEKLFF.

The table lists this clonotype with a few counts. The junction departs from germline at one end; a sequencing error may be responsible. The V and J genes are TRBV11-3 and TRBJ2-2, with D possibly matching TRBD2 (5 bases). The length of the CDR3 is 16 residues. Germline V lookup: CDR1 SGHNT, CDR2 YENEEA. The CDR3 coding sequence is TGTGCCAGCAGCTCCAATAGCAAGAGTGTTACCGGGGAGCCGTTTTTT. The encoded protein is CASSSNSKSVTGEPFF.

As to this clonotype: A much bigger clone sits one base away, suggesting this may be a read error. The CDR3 sequence is CAIRSSWSSDTQYF. The DNA for the CDR3 is TGTGCCATCAGGTCTAGCTGGAGTTCGGATACGCAGTATTTT. The chain recombines TRBV10-3 with TRBJ2-3; D perhaps matches TRBD2 (5 bases). Germline CDR1 reads ENHRY; CDR2 reads SYGVKD. Trimming left V 6 bases short and J 6 bases short, with 16 bases between. The CDR3 runs to 14 residues.

About this clonotype: This may be a read error: a much more frequent sequence differs by one nucleotide. Because it lacks the conserved phenylalanine or tryptophan at the end, this CDR3 is likely a read error. The chain employs TRBV10-3 and TRBJ2-5; D is unresolved. The CDR3 sequence is 13 residues long. Trimming left V 4 bases short and J 4 bases short, with 10 bases between. Germline V lookup: CDR1 ENHRY, CDR2 SYGVKD. The CDR3 region is CAISVSQRETQYL. The CDR3 bases are TGTGCCATCAGTGTCTCCCAGAGAGAGACCCAGTACTTA.

In regard to this clonotype: This sequence may be a read error, since a much larger clone differs from it by one base. This chain connects TRBV12-3 or TRBV12-4 to TRBJ1-1; no clear D. The CDR3 runs 13 residues. Trimming pared 4 bases from V and 6 bases from J, leaving 12 bases between. CDR3 nucleotides: TGTGCCAGCAGTTCGCAGATGACCGCTGAAGCTTTCTTT. Translating gives CASSSQMTAEAFF.

V is TRBV6-1 and J is TRBJ2-1, with 7 bases matching TRBD1. The CDR3 is 14 residues long. Per the germline V gene, CDR1 is MNHNS and CDR2 is SASEGT. V dropped 1 base and J dropped 13; count of bases not matched to a gene: 10. DNA for the CDR3: TGTGCCAGCAGTGAAGTCCGAGGACAGGAACGACAGTTCTTC. Translating it yields CASSEVRGQERQFF.

As concerns this clonotype: This may come from a read error, since a much larger clone is one base off. The gene calls are TRBV4-1 and TRBJ2-7; D remains ambiguous. CDR1 and CDR2 (germline): MGHRA, YSYEKL. The V gene lost 2 bases and the J gene lost 4 bases, with 9 bases spanning the gap. The CDR3 is made up of 13 amino acids. The CDR3: CASSQYRLYEQYF. The CDR3 DNA is TGCGCCAGCAGCCAATATCGATTATACGAGCAGTACTTC.

V is TRBV11-2 and J is TRBJ1-1; 7 bases map to TRBD1. V was pared by 3 bases and J by 6 bases, with 13 bases of the junction left unmatched. There are 16 residues in the CDR3. CDR1 and CDR2 from the germline V gene are SGHAT and FQNNGV. CDR3 DNA: TGTGCCAGCAGCTTTGCAGGGACAGTGTGGTTGGCTGAAGCTTTCTTT. Translation gives CASSFAGTVWLAEAFF.

This clonotype was detected once. A much larger clone lies one base from this, so it may be a read error. The chain couples TRBV25-1 to TRBJ2-1; D possibly corresponds to TRBD1 (6 bases). Deletions cut 3 bases from V and 7 bases from J, with 13 bases between. CDR1 and CDR2 (germline): MGHDK, SYGVNS. The CDR3 loop spans 14 amino acids. The CDR3, as DNA: TGTGCCAGCAGTGAGCCAGGGGCACAGAATGAGCAGTTCTTC. Protein: CASSEPGAQNEQFF.

The chain is built from TRBV5-1 and TRBJ2-1; 7 bases match TRBD1. Germline lookup yields CDR1 SGHRS and CDR2 YFSETQ. The ends lost 2 bases at V and 9 bases at J; junction bases unmatched: 11. The CDR3 sequence is 15 residues long. CDR3 sequence reads: CASSFSPGQDGEQFF. The CDR3 DNA reads as TGCGCCAGCAGCTTCTCCCCCGGACAGGACGGTGAGCAGTTCTTC.

Concerning this clonotype itself: With a much larger clone just one base away, this may be a read error. J is TRBJ2-3 and V is TRBV6-1; TRBD2 matches 7 bases. The CDR3 extends over 15 amino acids. Germline CDR1 is MNHNS and CDR2 is SASEGT. The CDR3 protein is CTSSGLGIGTDTQYF. Written as DNA, the CDR3 is TGTACCAGCAGTGGACTAGGAATTGGCACAGATACGCAGTATTTT.

This sequence joins TRBV11-2 and TRBJ2-7, with a possible D match to TRBD2 (5 bases). V lost 6 bases to trimming and J lost 3 bases, with 21 bases between them. This CDR3 has 16 amino acids. Germline-derived CDR1 and CDR2 are SGHAT and FQNNGV. The CDR3 nucleotides are TGTGCCAGCAGTTCCCTAGCCCTACATGGGTTCTACGAGCAGTACTTC. Amino acid sequence: CASSSLALHGFYEQYF.

The DNA for the CDR3 is TGTGCCAGCAGTCGACTCAGGGGCTCAGTAGGCTACACCTTC. Translating it yields CASSRLRGSVGYTF. The chain joins TRBV6-2 or TRBV6-3 to TRBJ1-2, with D possibly TRBD1 on 6 matching bases. CDR1 and CDR2 (germline): MNHEY, SVGEGT. Trimming removed 5 bases from V and 8 bases from J, with 18 bases in between. This CDR3 region has 14 residues.

With respect to this clonotype: A read error may be the cause here, since a much bigger clone is one base away. The chain uses TRBV6-6 and TRBJ2-7; the D is unclear. The CDR3 runs 13 residues. The V gene's germline CDR1 is MNHNY and CDR2 SVGAGI (reference sequence). The DNA for the CDR3 is TGTGCCGGCAGTTACTTTAGCTACCACGAGCAGTACTTC. Protein: CAGSYFSYHEQYF.

The chain recombines TRBV29-1 with TRBJ1-1; no reliable D call. The CDR3 has 10 residues. V lost 8 bases, J lost 0 bases, and 4 bases lay in between. Per the germline V gene, CDR1 is SQVTM and CDR2 is ANQGSEA. The CDR3 sequence is CSSMNTEAFF. The CDR3 DNA reads TGCAGCTCGATGAACACTGAAGCTTTCTTT.

Notes on this clonotype: One end of the junction is discordant with germline, which a read error may explain. The rearrangement uses TRBV4-1 and TRBJ2-2, with 8 bases identical to TRBD1. The length of the CDR3 is 16 residues. Germline-derived CDR1 and CDR2 are MGHRA and YSYEKL. The CDR3 is CASNDLNRGLTRELFF. CDR3 bases: TGTGCCAGCAACGATCTGAACAGGGGGTTAACCCGGGAGCTGTTTTTT.

As for this clonotype: One end of the junction is discordant with germline, which a read error may explain. The rearrangement uses TRBV11-2 and TRBJ1-1, with D tentatively TRBD1 (6 bases). There are 14 residues in the CDR3. Germline CDR1 is SGHAT and CDR2 is FQNNGV. CDR3 DNA: TGCACCAGCAGCCCAGACAGGCTGAACACTGAAGCTTTCTTT. It yields the protein CTSSPDRLNTEAFF.

Comment on this clonotype: This may arise from a read error, as a much more abundant clone is one base away. The chain uses TRBV5-6 and TRBJ2-1; no clear D gene. CDR1 is SGHDT and CDR2 is YYEEEE in the germline V gene. This CDR3 comprises 15 residues. V shed 1 base and J shed 5 bases, with 13 bases lying between them. The CDR3 DNA reads as TGTGCCAGCAGCTTGCGTACCCTTCCGGACAATGAGCAGTTCTTC. It translates to CASSLRTLPDNEQFF.